The 13 T cell receptor beta chains given below trace back to one sample, sequenced in a study of blood T cell repertoires in COVID-19. Generated by immunoSEQ multiplex PCR, the TCRdb table keeps only in-frame clones and is missing some. The sample lists just over 45,000 clones, 85% to 90% occurring once. The source material was peripheral blood. These receptor sequences come from a human donor in a cohort sampled during active COVID-19.

This chain uses TRBV5-1 with TRBJ2-2; TRBD1 agrees at 10 bases. Germline CDR1 and CDR2: SGHRS and YFSETQ. V gave up 3 bases and J gave up 6 bases; unmatched junction bases: 2. CDR3 length: 14 residues. CDR3 coding DNA: TGCGCCAGCAGCTACGGACAGGGGGCCGGGGAGCTGTTTTTT. Residues: CASSYGQGAGELFF.

This sequence joins TRBV10-3 and TRBJ2-1, with 9 bases that match TRBD2. The CDR3 loop spans 16 amino acids. CDR1 ENHRY and CDR2 SYGVKD come from the germline V gene. Losses at the gene ends were 4 bases for V and 4 bases for J; bases not matched to a gene: 8. The CDR3: CAISGRGSGGYNEQFF. In nucleotides, the CDR3 is TGTGCCATCAGTGGACGTGGAAGCGGGGGGTACAATGAGCAGTTCTTC.

The count of this clone is one. This chain connects TRBV6-1 to TRBJ2-7; TRBD2 aligns across 7 bases. Germline-derived CDR1 and CDR2 are MNHNS and SASEGT. CDR3 length: 16 amino acids. Unmatched junction bases numbered 8, after V lost 2 bases and J lost 1 base. CDR3 nucleotide sequence: TGTGCCAGCAGTGAAATATTGCGGGAGAGGTCCTACGAGCAGTACTTC. As protein: CASSEILRERSYEQYF.

The chain links TRBV13 to TRBJ2-1; 8 bases line up with TRBD2. The CDR3 has 16 amino acids. The V gene's germline CDR1 is PRHDT and CDR2 FYEKMQ (reference sequence). The V segment lost 1 base and the J segment 5 bases; nucleotides outside the gene matches: 7. CDR3: CASSLVGASGHNEQFF. In DNA, the CDR3 is TGTGCCAGCAGCTTAGTCGGGGCTAGCGGGCACAATGAGCAGTTCTTC.

The rearrangement uses TRBV5-1 and TRBJ2-3; 12 nucleotides match TRBD1. Germline values: CDR1 SGHRS, CDR2 YFSETQ. The V segment lost 5 bases and the J segment 0 bases; nucleotides outside the gene matches: 7. The CDR3 sequence is 17 residues long. CDR3 region: CASSTGTGGRSTDTQYF. The CDR3 DNA reads as TGCGCCAGCAGTACCGGGACAGGGGGCAGGAGCACAGATACGCAGTATTTT.

V is TRBV6-6 and J is TRBJ1-4; D may be TRBD1 (5 bases). Trimming left V 6 bases short and J 7 bases short, with 15 bases between. Germline CDR1 MNHNY, CDR2 SVGAGI (reference sequence). The CDR3 is made up of 14 amino acids. Here the CDR3 reads CASRQQGRVEKLFF. The CDR3 nucleotides read TGTGCCAGCAGGCAGCAGGGAAGGGTTGAAAAACTGTTTTTT.

V usage is TRBV6-5 and J usage is TRBJ2-1; TRBD1 aligns across 9 bases. The CDR3 is 14 amino acids. The ends lost 2 bases at V and 9 bases at J; junction bases unmatched: 5. Germline V gene sequence: CDR1 MNHEY, CDR2 SVGAGI. DNA of the CDR3: TGTGCCAGCAGTTACAGACAGGGGGGGTTTGAGCAGTTCTTC. Amino acid sequence: CASSYRQGGFEQFF.

This chain connects TRBV5-1 to TRBJ2-1, with D maybe TRBD1 (6 bases). The V gene lost 0 bases and the J gene lost 4 bases, with 8 bases spanning the gap. The CDR3 has 14 amino acids. Germline CDR1 and CDR2: SGHRS and YFSETQ. This CDR3 reads CASSLGDTYNEQFF. The CDR3, as DNA: TGCGCCAGCAGCTTGGGGGACACATACAATGAGCAGTTCTTC.

This chain links TRBV19 with TRBJ1-2; 10 bases map to TRBD1. V lost 4 bases, J lost 7 bases, and 6 bases stayed unmatched. The CDR3 totals 14 residues. CDR1 and CDR2 (germline): LNHDA, SQIVND (reference sequence). This CDR3 reads CASSTRTGGLGYTF. CDR3 nucleotides: TGTGCCAGTAGTACGCGGACAGGGGGTCTTGGCTACACCTTC.

V and J are TRBV25-1 and TRBJ2-7, with TRBD1 matching over 9 bases. Trimming cost V 3 bases and J 2 bases; bases outside gene matches: 5. Germline values: CDR1 MGHDK, CDR2 SYGVNS. The CDR3 runs 15 residues. Here the CDR3 reads CASSEGTGRPYEQYF. The CDR3 DNA reads as TGTGCCAGCAGTGAGGGGACAGGGCGGCCCTACGAGCAGTACTTC.

The chain combines TRBV6-5 with TRBJ1-1, with D hard to call. This CDR3 is 15 amino acids long. V lost 6 bases, J lost 4 bases, and 18 bases lay in between. Germline V gene sequence: CDR1 MNHEY, CDR2 SVGAGI. The DNA for the CDR3 is TGTGCCAGCAGCCCCTTTGCCCCGGAGGGCACTGAAGCTTTCTTT. This sequence encodes CASSPFAPEGTEAFF.

The V and J genes are TRBV2 and TRBJ2-1; a weak D match, TRBD2 (6 bases). CDR3 length: 15 residues. From germline, CDR1 is SNHLY and CDR2 FYNNEI. Trimming stripped 6 bases from V and 9 bases from J, with 21 bases between. In nucleotides, the CDR3 is TGTGCCAGCAGAAAGGGGACTTTCGATCAAGTTGAGCAGTTCTTC. Protein sequence: CASRKGTFDQVEQFF.

This chain links TRBV10-2 with TRBJ1-1, with a tentative D call TRBD1 (6 bases). CDR3 length equals 13 residues. CDR1 is WSHSY and CDR2 is SAAADI in the germline V gene. V was pared by 10 bases and J by 0 bases, with 12 bases between. In nucleotides, the CDR3 is TGCGCCACGACGGGACACCTGAACACTGAAGCTTTCTTT. Translating gives CATTGHLNTEAFF.